This T cell receptor beta chain comes out of a study of coeliac disease (dated by TCRdb to between 2020 and 2023). As for the study more broadly: Coeliac patients were classed as newly diagnosed active disease, refractory coeliac disease type I, or disease controlled by a gluten-free diet. Refractory coeliac disease type I was defined by the absence of response to a gluten-free diet for more than 12 months, together with immunophenotypically normal intraepithelial cells. High-resolution HLA typing was unavailable, so biased TRBV7-2 usage was queried as a proof of principle. The study applied next-generation sequencing of rearranged TRB and TRG CDR3 regions to small intestinal lymphocyte fractions from coeliac and non-coeliac patients. The aim was to characterise TR repertoires of small intestinal T cells in active, refractory type I and gluten-free-diet-treated coeliac disease. The full study included around 30 patients: around 22 with serologically confirmed coeliac disease and 8 controls with non-small intestinal disorders. Samples from some 27 subjects were successfully TRB sequenced, and these included 20 to 25 paired samples of bulk unsorted intraepithelial and lamina propria cells.

The library was generated by the immunoSEQ multiplex PCR assay. The TR loci were subjected to amplification by multiplexed PCR, for which V gene segments served as targets of the forward primers and J gene segments as targets of the reverse primers. The Illumina HiSeq System was used to sequence the amplified CDR3 regions. In the source study's methods: A nearest-neighbour algorithm merged closely related reads to remove PCR and sequencing errors and collapse data into unique sequences. Repertoires were summarised by clonality and by T cell density, defined as TR molecules per amount of genomic DNA input. CDR3 amino acid sequences present in at least 80% of unsorted samples were defined as public TRs and were then tested for differential abundance between coeliac and control samples. Every lamina propria sample was searched for matches to a list of around 200 published gliadin-specific TRB sequences. Disease-group differences in clonality and density were tested with Kruskal-Wallis tests followed by Dunn post-tests. What TCRdb holds here is the immuneACCESS table cut down to in-frame rearrangements. Part of the clones is not present; checked against another copy, under half of the missing clones reflect an unresolved V gene, and the others are unexplained. V and J calls and clone size follow that table, whereas D and trimming were derived from the DNA. The sample table shows 8,000 to 10,000 clones, and roughly 71% are seen once. The top ten clones comprise around 21% of the sample.

What the study reported, not specific to this receptor: The separation of intraepithelial from lamina propria cells did not yield high-purity fractions, so cross-contamination between compartments was possible. TRB repertoires were largely private; most amino acid sequences were unique to one sample, and V-gene usage did not differ significantly by disease group. In the authors' view, the approach was unsuitable for unbiased detection of gliadin-specific T cells, since gliadin-specific T cells are scarce and rarely shared between patients. Published gliadin-specific TRB sequences were detected in about 45% of the 18 coeliac lamina propria samples but in only 1 of 6 controls. Compared with controls, active coeliac intraepithelial and lamina propria samples had TRB and TRG repertoires of lower clonality, which suggests that diverse T cells were recruited.

To note about this clone: Its antigen is still unknown. No much larger clone exists at a distance of one base, and base qualities are not known.

In the germline V gene (reference sequence), CDR1 corresponds to LNHDA and CDR2 to SQIVND. The CDR3 runs 14 amino acids, cysteine and phenylalanine included. CDR3 DNA is the only sequence kept; it has 42 bases, read in frame from the first base. V gives up 6 bases and J gives up 4 bases, and the segment between their germline ends measures 13 bases. Cells were frozen in liquid nitrogen in DMSO/FBS as aliquots of 400,000 to 550,000 cells, with a single aliquot from each fraction going to sequencing. Endoscopy and small intestinal biopsy were performed in all 30 patients in the study. Once intraepithelial cells had been isolated, the leftover biopsy tissue was digested with collagenase to release lamina propria cells. Genomic DNA was extracted from frozen unsorted cell fractions with the Qiagen DNeasy blood extraction kit.

Sequenced input: lamina propria lymphocytes from the gut. The cell subset or site label, as the study defines it: lamina propria cell (LPC) fraction of small intestinal biopsy. This TCR came from a woman aged 60-75 years with celiac disease. The V gene is TRBV19 and the J gene is TRBJ1-3; no D gene call is confident. CDR3 region: CASRSPVGGNTIYF. The base sequence is TGTGCCAGTAGGAGCCCTGTGGGCGGAAACACCATATATTTT.